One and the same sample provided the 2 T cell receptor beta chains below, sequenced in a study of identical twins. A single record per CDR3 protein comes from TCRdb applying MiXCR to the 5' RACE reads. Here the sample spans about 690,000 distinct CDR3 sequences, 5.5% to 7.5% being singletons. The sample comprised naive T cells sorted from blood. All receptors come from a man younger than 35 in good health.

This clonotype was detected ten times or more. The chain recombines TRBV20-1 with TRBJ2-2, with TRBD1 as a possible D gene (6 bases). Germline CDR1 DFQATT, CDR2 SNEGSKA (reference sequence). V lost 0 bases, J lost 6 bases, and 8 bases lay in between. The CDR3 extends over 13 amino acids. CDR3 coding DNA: TGCAGTGCTAGAGAGGGGGCCCCCGGGGAGCTGTTTTTT. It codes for CSAREGAPGELFF.

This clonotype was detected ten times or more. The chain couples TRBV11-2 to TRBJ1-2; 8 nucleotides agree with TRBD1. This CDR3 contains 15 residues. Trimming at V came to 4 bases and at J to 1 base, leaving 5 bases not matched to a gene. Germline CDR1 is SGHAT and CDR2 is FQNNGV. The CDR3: CASSSWTGNNYGYTF. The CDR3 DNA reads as TGTGCCAGCAGCTCCTGGACAGGGAATAACTATGGCTACACCTTC. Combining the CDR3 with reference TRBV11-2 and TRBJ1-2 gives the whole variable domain EAGVAQSPRYKIIEKRQSVAFWCNPISGHATLYWYQQILGQGPKLLIQFQNNGVVDDSQLPKDRFSAERLKGVDSTLKIQPAKLEDSAVYLCASSSWTGNNYGYTFGSGTRLTVV.